This TCR beta chain was identified during a study of radiation and T cells in renal cell carcinoma. Turning to the study itself: Nephrectomy followed 15 Gy stereotactic body radiation by 4 weeks.

The CDR3 loop spans 16 amino acids. The germline CDR1 and CDR2 sequences are GTSNPN and SVGIG (reference sequence). Trimming removed 4 bases at V and 3 bases at J, with 18 bases between. Here immunoSEQ multiplex PCR was the method, and the copy in TCRdb shows in-frame clones only, minus some. The table has tens of thousands of clones, around 78% seen once. Whole-study results and caveats: Without pretreatment biopsies, baseline tumor clonotype presence was undetermined. Top tumor clonotypes rose in blood 2 weeks post-radiation, then contracted.

Time point given: blood 2 weeks post-SBRT. Treatment here: 15 Gy SBRT to primary tumor, nephrectomy 4 weeks later. After SBRT, blood was collected at 2 and 4 weeks, plus baseline. On this clone: Its antigen is unidentified.

Specimen: blood, collected from a patient whose treatment included radiotherapy and nephrectomy. This sequence originates from a man between 60 and 75 years old with renal cell carcinoma. The V and J genes are TRBV30 and TRBJ2-2, with D possibly matching TRBD1 (7 bases). CDR3 in DNA: TGTGCCTGGATGGGCGGGACAGCGGACCACACCGGGGAGCTGTTTTTT. It translates to CAWMGGTADHTGELFF. The full variable domain, completed using reference TRBV30 and TRBJ2-2, is SQTIHQWPATLVQPVGSPLSLECTVEGTSNPNLYWYRQAAGRGLQLLFYSVGIGQISSEVPQNLSASRPQDRQFILSSKKLLLSDSGFYLCAWMGGTADHTGELFFGEGSRLTVL.